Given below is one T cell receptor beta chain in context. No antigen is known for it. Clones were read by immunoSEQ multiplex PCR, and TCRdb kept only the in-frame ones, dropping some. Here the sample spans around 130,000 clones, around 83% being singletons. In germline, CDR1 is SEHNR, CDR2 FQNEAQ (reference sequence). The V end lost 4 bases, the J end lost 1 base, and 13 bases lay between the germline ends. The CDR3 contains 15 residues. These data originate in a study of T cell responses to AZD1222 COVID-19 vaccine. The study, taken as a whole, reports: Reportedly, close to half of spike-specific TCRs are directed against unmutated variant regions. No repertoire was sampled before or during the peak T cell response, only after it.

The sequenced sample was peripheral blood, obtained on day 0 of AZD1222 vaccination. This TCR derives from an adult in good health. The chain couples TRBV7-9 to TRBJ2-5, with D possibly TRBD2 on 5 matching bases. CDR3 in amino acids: CASSSPADLQETQYF. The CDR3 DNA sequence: TGTGCCAGCAGCTCCCCAGCGGACCTCCAAGAGACCCAGTACTTC. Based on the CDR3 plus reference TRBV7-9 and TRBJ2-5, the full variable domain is DTGVSQNPRHKITKRGQNVTFRCDPISEHNRLYWYRQTLGQGPEFLTYFQNEAQLEKSRLLSDRFSAERPKGSFSTLEIQRTEQGDSAMYLCASSSPADLQETQYFGPGTRLLVL.